This record looks at one T cell receptor (beta chain) sequence and its context. What it recognizes is unknown. Trimming removed 7 bases from V and 6 bases from J, with 16 bases in between. This CDR3 region has 14 residues. Germline CDR1 reads SNHLY; CDR2 reads FYNNEI. These data belong to a study of beta chain features in type 1 diabetes. The whole isolated RNA underwent reverse transcription, so sequencing captured expressed TCRB transcripts. Using immunoSEQ multiplex PCR, the repertoire was profiled, and TCRdb retains in-frame clones only, with some absent. This sample carries roughly 350,000 clones, around 9.6% of them seen once, and the ten largest clones take about 0.6%. Study outcomes and limitations: Moderate but significant shortening of TCRB CDR3s was recorded in all four CD4+ subsets from Type 1 diabetes patients. Whatever favoring of shorter templates PCR might show would apply equally to patients and controls.

Specimen: central memory CD4+ T cells from blood. This clonotype was obtained from a man aged 25-45 years with type 1 diabetes. V gene TRBV2 combines with J gene TRBJ1-3; D ambiguous. CDR3 bases: TGTGCCAGCACGTCCGAAGGCAGTAAAAACACCATATATTTT. Amino acid sequence: CASTSEGSKNTIYF.